The rows below give T cell receptor beta chains drawn from one sample of a study of blood T cell repertoires in COVID-19. Profiled with immunoSEQ multiplex PCR; TCRdb holds only in-frame clones, not every one. This sample has around 290,000 clones, with less than 90% found just once. Sequencing was carried out using peripheral blood. These receptors came from a woman aged 70 to 79 with COVID-19, enrolled during active disease. Each CDR3 is given with its conserved first and last residue. The D gene is left open where the match is weak. Only part of the rows carry a size: once, few, many, or a class if the clone is expanded.

>TRBD1|TRBV7-8|TRBJ1-2|NA
TGTGCCAGCAGCGCCCGAGGACAGGGCAACTATGGCTACACCTTC
CASSARGQGNYGYTF
>NA|TRBV10-3|TRBJ2-5|NA
TGTGCCATCAGTGGTCAGTACCAAGAGACCCAGTACTTC
CAISGQYQETQYF
>TRBD1|TRBV6-6|TRBJ1-5|NA
TGTGCCAGCAGGCGGACAGGGGGCGGCAATCAGCCCCAGCATTTT
CASRRTGGGNQPQHF
>NA|TRBV19|TRBJ1-5|NA
TGTGCCAGTAGTATGGGCGTCTTTAATCAGCCCCAGCATTTT
CASSMGVFNQPQHF
>TRBD1|TRBV24-1|TRBJ2-2|NA
TGTGCCACCAGTGACCCGTCCGGGACAGGGGGTCCCCGCGCTCGTACCGGGGAGCTGTTTTTT
CATSDPSGTGGPRARTGELFF
>TRBD1|TRBV4-3|TRBJ1-4|NA
TGCGCCAGCAGCCAAGATTTCAGGGGGCCGACTAATGAAAAACTGTTTTTT
CASSQDFRGPTNEKLFF
>TRBD1|TRBV3-1/TRBV3-2|TRBJ2-7|NA
TGTGCCAGCAGCTCTACATCCAGCAGGGGGCACCAGACGACCGAGCAGTACTTC
CASSSTSSRGHQTTEQYF
>NA|TRBV13|TRBJ1-3|NA
TGTGCCAGCAGCTTCTCGGGAAACACCATATATTTT
CASSFSGNTIYF
>TRBD2|TRBV7-2|TRBJ2-2|NA
TGTGCCAGCAGCATGGGACTAATGAACACCGGGGAGCTGTTTTTT
CASSMGLMNTGELFF
>NA|TRBV24-1|TRBJ2-2|NA
TGTGCCACCAGTGGTCTAGAAGGCACCGGGGAGCTGTTTTTT
CATSGLEGTGELFF
>NA|TRBV5-6|TRBJ1-2|NA
TGTGCCAGCAGCTTGCAGGGTGGGGAAACTAACTATGGCTACACCTTC
CASSLQGGETNYGYTF
>NA|TRBV4-1|TRBJ2-5|NA
TGCGCCAGCAGCCAATCGGGACTTCTAGAGACCCAGTACTTC
CASSQSGLLETQYF
>TRBD2|TRBV7-2|TRBJ2-1|NA
TGTGCCAGCAGAGCGGGGGGCCGGGATGAGCAGTTCTTC
CASRAGGRDEQFF
>NA|TRBV4-3|TRBJ2-7|NA
TGCGCCAGCAGCCAAGTGGACAGTTACGAGCAGTACTTC
CASSQVDSYEQYF
>NA|TRBV5-5|TRBJ2-5|NA
TGTGCCAGCAGCCTAGACAGGACGCAAGAGACCCAGTACTTC
CASSLDRTQETQYF
>TRBD1|TRBV11-2|TRBJ1-5|once
TGTGCCAGCAGCTTCGACAGGGTAGGCAATCAGCCCCAGCATTTT
CASSFDRVGNQPQHF
>TRBD1|TRBV2|TRBJ1-4|once
TGTGCCAGCAGTGACGCTGGGCAGGGGGCCTTTCATGAAAAACTGTTTTTT
CASSDAGQGAFHEKLFF
>NA|TRBV9|TRBJ1-1|many
TGTGCCAGCAGCGTAGACGGGGATTCTGCTGAAGCTTTCTTT
CASSVDGDSAEAFF
>NA|TRBV24-1|TRBJ2-1|NA
TGTGCCACCAGTGAACCCGGGATCAGGAATGAGCAGTTCTTC
CATSEPGIRNEQFF
>NA|TRBV30|TRBJ2-7|NA
TGTGCCTGGAGTGTATTCGCTAGCGCTGTCTACGAGCAGTACTTC
CAWSVFASAVYEQYF
>TRBD2|TRBV24-1|TRBJ2-2|NA
TGTGCCACCAGTGACCCAGCGGGGGGGGTAGGCGGGGAGCTGTTTTTT
CATSDPAGGVGGELFF
>TRBD1|TRBV6-5|TRBJ2-7|NA
TGTGCCACCACGAAGACAGGGAGCTCCTACGAGCAGTACTTC
CATTKTGSSYEQYF
>NA|TRBV10-3|TRBJ2-3|NA
TGTGCCATCAGTGATGTGTCTAGCGGCACAGATACGCAGTATTTT
CAISDVSSGTDTQYF
>NA|TRBV19|TRBJ1-5|NA
TGTGCCAGTAGTATAGACAGGGCTTATAGCAATCAGCCCCAGCATTTT
CASSIDRAYSNQPQHF
>NA|TRBV28|TRBJ1-1|NA
TGTGCCAGCAGGCGACAGCCGAACACTGAAGCTTTCTTT
CASRRQPNTEAFF
>TRBD2|TRBV7-6|TRBJ2-5|NA
TGTGCCAGCAGCGCAAGCGGGGGCCGAGGGACCCAGTACTTC
CASSASGGRGTQYF
>TRBD2|TRBV11-2|TRBJ2-3|NA
TGTGCCAGCAGCTTCAGCGGGGGAGTGGGAGATACGCAGTATTTT
CASSFSGGVGDTQYF
>NA|TRBV6-5|TRBJ2-5|few
TGTGCCAGCAGTTACTCTCAGGGTGAATGGGAGACCCAGTACTTC
CASSYSQGEWETQYF
>TRBD2|TRBV28|TRBJ2-3|NA
TGTGCCAGCAGTCCCCCTAGCGGGGGGCCCTATACGCAGTATTTT
CASSPPSGGPYTQYF
>NA|TRBV9|TRBJ1-1|NA
TGTGCCAGCAGCGTAGAAGGGGTAAACACTGAAGCTTTCTTT
CASSVEGVNTEAFF
>TRBD2|TRBV30|TRBJ2-3|NA
TGTGCCTGGAGTGGTCTAGCGGGGGTCCCCCGGAGCACAGATACGCAGTATTTT
CAWSGLAGVPRSTDTQYF
>NA|TRBV5-4|TRBJ2-2|NA
TGTGCCAGCAGCTTGGGGGGCGTAAACACCGGGGAGCTGTTTTTT
CASSLGGVNTGELFF
>TRBD1|TRBV28|TRBJ2-1|NA
TGTGCCAGCAGATCCGGGACAGACGGATACAATGAGCAGTTCTTC
CASRSGTDGYNEQFF
>TRBD1|TRBV18|TRBJ1-2|once
TGTGCCAGCTCACCCACAGGGGGGCCGAACTATGGCTACACCTTC
CASSPTGGPNYGYTF
>TRBD2|TRBV7-3|TRBJ2-3|NA
TGTGCCAGCAGCTTAGGTGGGACTAGCGGGGACACAGATACGCAGTATTTT
CASSLGGTSGDTDTQYF
>NA|TRBV27|TRBJ2-7|NA
TGTGCCAGCAGTGCAAACAGGGATTCCGGCGAGCAGTACTTC
CASSANRDSGEQYF
>NA|TRBV7-6|TRBJ1-1|NA
TGTGCCAGCAGCTTAGAACTTTACACTGAAGCTTTCTTT
CASSLELYTEAFF
>NA|TRBV5-4|TRBJ2-6|NA
TGTGCCAGCAGCTTGCCTCCCGGGGGTCAGGGGACAGCTGGGGCCAACGTCCTGACTTTC
CASSLPPGGQGTAGANVLTF
>NA|TRBV5-6|TRBJ1-2|NA
TGTGCCAGCAGCTTGGCCGGTTCCAGCTACACCTTC
CASSLAGSSYTF
>TRBD2|TRBV29-1|TRBJ2-1|NA
TGCAGCGTTGATGGGACTAGCGGGGAATACAATGAGCAGTTCTTC
CSVDGTSGEYNEQFF
>TRBD1|TRBV7-9|TRBJ2-3|few
TGTGCCAGCAGCGACAGGGGTCCAGATACGCAGTATTTT
CASSDRGPDTQYF
>NA|TRBV28|TRBJ1-2|NA
TGTGCCAGCAGTTTTCCTCAAGGGGAAGGGGATGGCTACACCTTC
CASSFPQGEGDGYTF
>TRBD1|TRBV3-1/TRBV3-2|TRBJ1-5|NA
TGTGCCAGCAGCCACGAAACTGGGACAGGGGGCAATCAGCCCCAGCATTTT
CASSHETGTGGNQPQHF
>NA|TRBV11-2|TRBJ2-5|NA
TGTGCCAGCAGCTTAGGACTAGGTCGGGGTGAAGAGACCCAGTACTTC
CASSLGLGRGEETQYF
>NA|TRBV30|TRBJ2-2|NA
TGTGCCTGGAGTGGAAAATGGGCTCCCGGGGAGCTGTTTTTT
CAWSGKWAPGELFF
>NA|TRBV2|TRBJ1-1|once
TGTGCCAGCAGTGAAGCCTTTATGGGCGTGGACACTGAAGCTTTCTTT
CASSEAFMGVDTEAFF
>TRBD1|TRBV3-1/TRBV3-2|TRBJ2-1|NA
TGTGCCAGCAGCCAGGGACAGGGGAGCTCCTACAATGAGCAGTTCTTC
CASSQGQGSSYNEQFF
>NA|TRBV3-1/TRBV3-2|TRBJ2-7|NA
TGTGCCAGCAGCCAAGGAGGGTTTTCCTACGAGCAGTACTTC
CASSQGGFSYEQYF
>TRBD1|TRBV27|TRBJ2-7|once
TGTGCCAGCAGTGGCCTTCGGACAGGGACTGAGGAGCAGTACTTC
CASSGLRTGTEEQYF
>TRBD1|TRBV27|TRBJ2-7|NA
TGTGCCAGCAGGCCCGGGACAGCCCTCTCCTACGAGCAGTACTTC
CASRPGTALSYEQYF